This TCR beta chain was found in a study of vaccination and CD4 T cells after COVID-19 (dated by TCRdb to between 2021 and 2024). As for the study more broadly: Convalescent patients had a positive SARS-CoV-2 result on nasal swab PCR, and of these patients, some ten had mild disease and one had severe disease. Six males and four females were included in the convalescent cohort, with two Hispanic individuals, seven Caucasians, two Asians and one multiracial person represented. Participants received two doses of either the Pfizer-BioNTech BNT162b2 vaccine (n=8) or the Moderna mRNA-1273 vaccine (n=2). Post-COVID blood samples from convalescent patients were collected a median of roughly 100 days after diagnosis, with a range of 35 to 161 days. Post-vaccine blood samples were obtained a median of about 77 days after the second vaccine dose, with a range of roughly 14 to 241 days. A few convalescent patients gave samples both early after vaccination (day 14) and late after vaccination (days 161 to 241). The spike-specific CD4+ TCR repertoire was compared before and after mRNA vaccination in approximately 9 COVID-19 convalescent patients and 4 infection-naive healthy vaccine recipients.

What the research found in general, with its limitations: The number of convalescent patients in the study was relatively small, and the study did not examine early timepoints following natural infection. Of the vaccine-specific clones found in convalescent patients, nearly all (304 of 307) were mono-reactive for SARS-CoV-2 spike instead of being cross-reactive with common cold coronaviruses. Among convalescent patients, a median around 83% of the SARS-CoV-2-reactive clones seen after vaccination appeared only after vaccination, which suggests priming specific to the vaccine. The median count of SARS-CoV-2-reactive clonotypes went up from 21 after infection to a few dozen after vaccination, although the change was not significant.

Regarding this clonotype: The antigen it recognizes is unknown. No clone much larger than this one lies a single base away; base qualities are absent.

Sequences DFQATT (CDR1) and SNEGSKA (CDR2) are obtained from the germline V gene (reference sequence). V and J are truncated by 3 bases and 6 bases respectively, leaving an intervening sequence of 9 bases. CDR3 length: 11 amino acids, cysteine to phenylalanine. Only CDR3 DNA is held: 33 bases, read in frame from base 1. The time point tag for this specimen amounts to: late sampling 161 to 241 days after vaccination in a few convalescent patients. The positive SARS-CoV-2 PCR tests of the convalescent patients were dated from March to December 2020, before the Alpha, Beta and Delta variants emerged in the United States. PBMCs were separated from whole blood using Ficoll-Paque Plus gradient centrifugation and then either used fresh or cryopreserved at -140C. Libraries were built with PCR. The sample was run on an Illumina iSeq 100. Processing in the source paper ran as follows. Non-productive sequences were filtered out, and CDR3s that did not start with C, did not end with F or W, or were shorter than 7 amino acids were discarded. Using R version 3.6.1, CDR3 homology was evaluated through Levenshtein distances (stringdist) along with unrooted phylogenetic trees (ape). TCRdb passed the public sequencing reads through fastp at Q25 and MiXCR, retaining productive beta sequences. Each CDR3 protein gets just one entry, which takes the most common genes and DNA from the rows behind it. TCRdb's processing, not the authors' own work, is the source of the V and J calls. For this sample the table gives 30,000 or so distinct CDR3 sequences, of which approximately 51% were detected only once. Of the sample, about 5.7% is held by the ten largest clones.

In this chain, TRBV20-1 is recombined with TRBJ2-7; confidence is insufficient to name the D gene. This receptor was taken from a human donor who had recovered from COVID-19. Sequences were derived from CD4+ T cells from blood, sampled about 7 months after SARS-CoV-2 vaccination. The CDR3 is CSARRKTEQYF. The DNA sequence is as follows: TGCAGTGCTAGGAGGAAGACCGAGCAGTACTTC.